These T cell receptor beta chains were read from a single sample in a study of cytomegalovirus exposure and HLA in healthy donors. TCRdb keeps only in-frame clones here, not all; method: immunoSEQ multiplex PCR. The data hold 100,000 to 150,000 clones, with about 71% observed a single time. Sequences were obtained from PBMCs. These receptors all stem from a woman aged 55-70 years in good health and CMV-seropositive. Each CDR3 is given without its conserved first and last residue.

v_call	j_call	cdr3_aa
TRBV7-9	TRBJ2-3	ASSFPLRLAGSTDTQY
TRBV10-2	TRBJ2-2	ASSYGQGITGELF
TRBV9	TRBJ2-1	ASSAGLYNEQF
TRBV7-6	TRBJ2-2	ASSLVKETGRGTGELF
TRBV7-9	TRBJ1-1	SSSPIRGSTEAF
TRBV25-1	TRBJ2-1	ASSEGGSGYNEQF
TRBV6-5	TRBJ2-7	ASSDRLSYEQY
TRBV11-2	TRBJ1-1	ASSLRDRVSEAF
TRBV2	TRBJ1-5	ASSGQGYSNQPQH
TRBV7-6	TRBJ2-7	ASSSGQSSSYEQY
TRBV29-1	TRBJ2-1	SVDQGALSINEQF
TRBV7-9	TRBJ2-1	ASSRQGAGGQF
TRBV19	TRBJ1-4	ASSRFGQGGNEKLF
TRBV4-2	TRBJ2-1	ASSQEWRTSYNEQF
TRBV9	TRBJ1-6	ASSVGGWDTDSPLH
TRBV6-5	TRBJ1-2	ASGGVNYGYT
TRBV19	TRBJ1-5	ASSIVWGTSNQPQH
TRBV5-8	TRBJ2-7	ASSFGGVSYEQY
TRBV6-1	TRBJ2-7	ASSETGGSYEQY
TRBV11-2	.	ASSLPGGRGNLHEQY
TRBV6-1	TRBJ1-5	ASRLTGMNQPQH
TRBV5-1	TRBJ1-6	ASSLEGGSPLH
TRBV6-6	TRBJ2-2	ASSPGDREYPGELF
TRBV6-1	TRBJ2-7	ASSEGIGGGYEQY
TRBV29-1	TRBJ1-2	SAATGDGYT
TRBV5-4	TRBJ1-2	ASSLYGTYGYT